What follows describes a single T cell receptor beta chain. Its antigen is as yet unknown. All unsorted peripheral T cells were captured because whole blood was used without fractionation. Germline values: CDR1 SNHLY, CDR2 FYNNEI. V lost 10 bases and J 11 bases, leaving 14 bases between the germline ends. The CDR3 contains 10 residues. This sample was taken from a study of HIV-infected patients and healthy controls. Study-wide findings and caveats: HIV-infected patients shared fewer CDR3 sequences between individuals than healthy controls. HIV+ repertoires were severely depleted of MAIT alpha-chain CDR3s, unlike healthy controls.

Reverse transcription used 500 to 550 ng RNA and constant-region primers for alpha and beta. Using multiplexing indices, alpha and beta chain libraries were generated apart by chain-specific third strand synthesis. Each cDNA molecule was barcoded, and a single primer pair amplified each chain. From the 5' RACE reads, TCRdb called clonotypes with MiXCR, one entry per CDR3 protein. The sample carries 13,000 or so distinct CDR3 sequences, roughly a tenth recorded once. The sequence derives from an adult in good health. The sequenced sample was blood. The rearrangement joins TRBV2 to TRBJ1-1; perhaps TRBD1 as D (5 bases). CDR3 in amino acids: CAIGEGEAFF. For the CDR3, the DNA is TGTGCCATAGGAGAAGGGGAGGCTTTCTTT.